This TCR beta chain was identified during a study of T cells in tumors after PD-1 blockade. Study results and limitations: Peripheral recruitment is suggested, as some novel exhausted tumor clones were in pre-treatment blood.

Clones were sequenced by immunoSEQ multiplex PCR, and TCRdb holds only the in-frame ones, with some missing. The sample includes about 59,000 clones, around 77% seen only once; the top ten take roughly an eighth. Comments on this clone: Its antigen is as yet unknown.

Looked up from germline, CDR1 is LNHDA and CDR2 is SQIVND (reference sequence). Trimming took off 4 bases at V and 5 bases at J, with 14 bases between the two ends. The CDR3 has 14 residues. This receptor was taken from a human donor with basal cell carcinoma. Sequenced material: PBMCs, taken before anti-PD-1 treatment. The chain employs TRBV19 and TRBJ1-2; perhaps TRBD1 as D (5 bases). The CDR3: CASSRRDLPYGYTF. The CDR3 coding sequence is TGTGCCAGTAGTAGGAGGGACCTCCCTTATGGCTACACCTTC.